This T cell receptor beta chain was sequenced in a study of T cells in Graves' hyperthyroidism and ophthalmopathy. Turning to the study itself: Peripheral blood was drawn at first diagnosis, prior to all treatment. Study-wide findings and caveats: Most thyroid clonotypes expanded above 0.001 were also detected in blood. A model using 13 V-J features told ophthalmopathy apart from stable hyperthyroidism.

From germline, CDR1 is MNHEY and CDR2 SMNVEV (reference sequence). The CDR3 contains 14 residues. From RNA transcripts, TCR beta CDR3 regions were amplified. TCR CDR3 underwent first-round RT-PCR with the HTBI primer set. TCRdb passed the multiplex PCR reads through MiXCR, listing each CDR3 protein once. The data show nearly 600,000 distinct CDR3 sequences, about 14% seen once. This clonotype has more than one count but fewer than ten. The antigen is undetermined. The junction and the germline gene differ at one end; a read error may be behind it. The chain uses TRBV27 and TRBJ2-7; 7 nucleotides line up with TRBD2. The source of this sequence is a woman aged 30 to 39 with Graves' hyperthyroidism that later progressed to Graves' ophthalmopathy. Sequences were obtained from blood. The CDR3 loop reads CATALATESNERYF. CDR3 DNA sequence: TGTGCCACCGCACTAGCGACTGAATCCAACGAGCGGTACTTC.